Reported below is one T cell receptor beta chain. This sample was taken from a study of sequential checkpoint blockade in melanoma. Across the study: First-line arms were nivolumab then ipilimumab, or the reverse, randomized 1:1. Maintenance nivolumab came after either treatment sequence.

V lost 5 bases to trimming and J lost 0 bases; unmatched junction nucleotides: 4. From germline, CDR1 is SGHAT and CDR2 FQNNGV. CDR3 length equals 14 residues. Sequencing used immunoSEQ multiplex PCR; TCRdb keeps in-frame clones, though not all of them. The sample yields about 40,000 clones, 86% seen once. Specified treatment: randomized to nivolumab then ipilimumab (arm A) or the reverse (arm B). DNA-damaging chemotherapy had not been given to any patient beforehand. PBMC sorting kept live CD3+CD8+ cells without CD19 or CD56. The chain has TRBV11-2 and TRBJ2-7; 7 nucleotides match TRBD1. This sequence originates from a human donor with melanoma. The sequences come from CD8+ T cells sorted from blood (inferred from file names), collected from a patient given nivolumab and ipilimumab in sequence. In DNA form, the CDR3 reads TGTGCCAGCAGCGTCAGGGGGAGCTCCTACGAGCAGTACGTC. Translating it yields CASSVRGSSYEQYV.